This T cell receptor beta chain came from a study of somatic mutations in cytotoxic T cells in rheumatoid arthritis. Study information: Patient blood (over 28 ml EDTA) was collected right after diagnosis, preceding any treatment. The study's findings and limits: The top CD8+ clone topped 20% of CD8+ cells in about an eighth of the roughly 60 patients.

In the original analysis: Matches were rare between published virus-specific TCRB sequences and patient CD8+ clones exceeding 1%. TCRdb keeps only in-frame clones here, not all; method: immunoSEQ multiplex PCR. The V and J calls and clone size come from that table; D and trimming were worked out from the DNA. Of around 2,900 clones listed, around nine tenths are singletons. Germline CDR1 and CDR2: MNHEY and SMNVEV (reference sequence). Trimming removed 8 bases from V and 4 bases from J, with 17 bases in between. The CDR3 covers 14 residues. The CD4+ and CD8+ fractions came from positive magnetic bead selection and were purity-checked by flow cytometry. This clone was seen only once. No antigen is known for it.

This clonotype was sampled from a woman in her late teens or twenties with rheumatoid arthritis. The chain combines TRBV27 with TRBJ1-2; no clear D. The sample comprised CD8+ T cells sorted from blood. The CDR3 DNA reads as TGTGCCAGCGCTCCTGGCGTTTCGGGCTATGGCTACACCTTC. Protein: CASAPGVSGYGYTF.